The entry below describes one T cell receptor beta chain. From the 5' RACE reads, TCRdb called clonotypes with MiXCR, one entry per CDR3 protein. The sample consists of under 350,000 distinct CDR3 sequences, over 3.5% of them appearing once. This specimen belongs to a study of T cells after yellow fever vaccination. The CDR3 sequence is 12 residues long. CDR1 is LGHDT, CDR2 YNNKEL, per germline (reference sequence). V was cut by 1 base and J by 7 bases, with 7 bases left in between. J is TRBJ2-5 and V is TRBV3-1; D remains ambiguous. This clonotype originated in a man younger than 35 who received the YFV17D yellow fever vaccine. Sequencing was performed on PBMCs, taken 5 days after the yellow fever booster vaccination. CDR3 nucleotides: TGTGCCAGCAGCCAAGCGAGAGGGACCCAGTACTTC. It encodes CASSQARGTQYF.